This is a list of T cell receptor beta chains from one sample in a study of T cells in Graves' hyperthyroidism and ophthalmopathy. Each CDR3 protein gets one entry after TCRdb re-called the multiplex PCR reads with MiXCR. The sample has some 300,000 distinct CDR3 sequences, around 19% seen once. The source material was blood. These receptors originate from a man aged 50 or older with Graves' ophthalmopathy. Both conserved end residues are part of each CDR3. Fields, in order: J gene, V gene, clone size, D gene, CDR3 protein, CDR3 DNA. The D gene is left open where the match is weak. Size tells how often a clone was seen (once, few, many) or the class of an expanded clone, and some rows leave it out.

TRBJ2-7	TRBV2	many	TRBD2	CAVGRSSGDYEQYF	TGTGCCGTAGGACGGTCTAGCGGGGACTACGAGCAGTACTTC
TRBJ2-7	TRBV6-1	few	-	CASSEARYNYEQYF	TGTGCCAGCAGTGAAGCAAGGTACAACTACGAGCAGTACTTC
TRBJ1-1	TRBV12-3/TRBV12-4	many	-	CASRDLNTEAFF	TGTGCCAGCAGGGATCTGAACACTGAAGCTTTCTTT
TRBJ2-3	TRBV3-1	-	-	CASSQAKKSDTQYF	TGTGCCAGCAGCCAAGCAAAGAAATCCGATACGCAGTATTTT
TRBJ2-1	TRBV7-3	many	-	CASSPDPTRLNEQFF	TGTGCCAGCAGCCCCGACCCGACACGGCTGAATGAGCAGTTCTTC
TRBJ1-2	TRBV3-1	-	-	CASSQDPGRDYGYTF	TGTGCCAGCAGCCAAGATCCCGGCAGGGATTATGGCTACACCTTC
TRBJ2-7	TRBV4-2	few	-	CASSQVGKGIFYEQYF	TGTGCCAGCAGCCAAGTAGGGAAAGGGATATTCTACGAGCAGTACTTC
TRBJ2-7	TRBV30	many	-	CAWSARYEQYF	TGTGCCTGGAGTGCGAGGTACGAGCAGTACTTC
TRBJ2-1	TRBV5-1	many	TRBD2	CASSLAGGIQGGEQFF	TGCGCCAGCAGTTTGGCGGGAGGGATCCAAGGGGGTGAGCAGTTCTTC
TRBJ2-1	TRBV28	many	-	CASIGGGSYNEQFF	TGTGCCAGCATAGGAGGGGGGTCCTACAATGAGCAGTTCTTC
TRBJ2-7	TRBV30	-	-	CAWSKMGRVGGEQYF	TGTGCCTGGAGTAAGATGGGGAGAGTGGGTGGCGAGCAGTACTTC
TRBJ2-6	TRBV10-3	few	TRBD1	CAIRSTGDNVLTF	TGTGCCATCAGGTCCACAGGGGACAACGTCCTGACTTTC
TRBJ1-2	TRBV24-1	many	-	CATSDHDGTYGYTF	TGTGCCACCAGTGACCATGACGGTACCTATGGCTACACCTTC
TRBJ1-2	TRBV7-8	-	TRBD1	CAGSSGGQGSYGYTF	TGTGCCGGCAGCTCTGGGGGACAGGGGTCCTATGGCTACACCTTC
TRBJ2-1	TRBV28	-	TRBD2	CASSLSAGVQDEQFF	TGTGCCAGCAGTTTATCCGCGGGAGTTCAAGATGAGCAGTTCTTC
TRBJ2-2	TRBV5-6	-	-	CASSLGQYGELFF	TGTGCCAGCAGCTTGGGACAGTACGGGGAGCTGTTTTTT
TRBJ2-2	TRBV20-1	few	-	CSARTAVGTGELFF	TGCAGTGCTAGGACTGCTGTGGGCACCGGGGAGCTGTTTTTT
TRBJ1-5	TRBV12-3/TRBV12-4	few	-	CASSFPGWNQPQHF	TGTGCCAGCAGTTTCCCAGGGTGGAATCAGCCCCAGCATTTT
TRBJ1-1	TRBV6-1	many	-	CASSRVQRNTEAFF	TGTGCCAGCAGCCGGGTACAGAGGAACACTGAAGCTTTCTTT
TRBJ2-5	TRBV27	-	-	CASSKTGLLQETQYF	TGTGCCAGCAGCAAAACCGGGCTACTCCAAGAGACCCAGTACTTC
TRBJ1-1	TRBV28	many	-	CASSRLNRNTEAFF	TGTGCCAGCAGCCGACTTAATCGGAACACTGAAGCTTTCTTT
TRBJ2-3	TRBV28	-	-	CASPLRVSYGADTQYF	TGTGCCAGCCCCCTTAGGGTTAGCTATGGGGCAGATACGCAGTATTTT
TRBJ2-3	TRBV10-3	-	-	CAILGVLTDTQYF	TGTGCCATCCTGGGGGTCCTCACAGATACGCAGTATTTT
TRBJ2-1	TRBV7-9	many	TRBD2	CASSLREGDYNEQFF	TGTGCCAGCAGCTTACGGGAGGGGGACTACAATGAGCAGTTCTTC